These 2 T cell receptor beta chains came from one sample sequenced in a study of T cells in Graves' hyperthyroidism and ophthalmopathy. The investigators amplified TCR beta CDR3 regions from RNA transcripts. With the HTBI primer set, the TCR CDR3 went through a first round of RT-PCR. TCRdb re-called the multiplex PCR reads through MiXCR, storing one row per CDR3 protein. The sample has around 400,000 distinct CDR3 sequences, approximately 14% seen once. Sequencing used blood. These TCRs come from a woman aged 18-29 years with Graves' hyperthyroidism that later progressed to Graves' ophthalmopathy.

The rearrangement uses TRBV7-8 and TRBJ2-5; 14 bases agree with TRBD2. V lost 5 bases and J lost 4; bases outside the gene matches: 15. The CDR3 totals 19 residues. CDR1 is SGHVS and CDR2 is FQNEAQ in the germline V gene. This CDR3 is CASSLGLYPGTSGRETQYF. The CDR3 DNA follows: TGTGCCAGCAGCCTAGGACTGTACCCCGGGACTAGCGGGAGAGAGACCCAGTACTTC.

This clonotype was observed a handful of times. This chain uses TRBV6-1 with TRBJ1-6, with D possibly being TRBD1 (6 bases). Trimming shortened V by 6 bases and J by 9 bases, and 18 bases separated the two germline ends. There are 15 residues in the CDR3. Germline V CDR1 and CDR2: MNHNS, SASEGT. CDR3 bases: TGTGCCAGCAGCCTCCCCCCAGGGGTGGTTTCACCCCTCCACTTT. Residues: CASSLPPGVVSPLHF.